These 10 T cell receptor beta chains originate from one sample sequenced in a study of graft-versus-host responses after intestinal transplantation. Using immunoSEQ multiplex PCR, the repertoire was profiled, and TCRdb retains in-frame clones only, with some absent. The sample contains 80,000 to 90,000 clones, roughly 90% of which appear only once. Their antigens are not known. The sequencing used unstimulated CD4+ T cells sorted from spleen or lymph node cells, collected before intestinal transplant. The receptors derive from a human donor who received an intestinal transplant.

The V call is TRBV2, the J call TRBJ1-1; tentative D call: TRBD1 (6 bases). The CDR3 contains 15 residues. CDR1 is SNHLY and CDR2 is FYNNEI in the germline V gene. V dropped 4 bases and J dropped 8 bases, with 20 bases sitting between them. The CDR3 sequence: CASSAQYQQGSEAFF. The CDR3 nucleotides are TGTGCCAGCAGTGCCCAATACCAACAGGGATCGGAAGCTTTCTTT.

The V call is TRBV6-5, the J call TRBJ2-1; tentatively, D is TRBD1 (6 bases). From germline, CDR1 is MNHEY and CDR2 SVGAGI. The CDR3 has 12 amino acids. V lost 2 bases to trimming and J lost 10 bases, with 9 bases between them. Written as DNA, the CDR3 is TGTGCCAGCAGTTACGGGGGCTGGGAGCAGTTCTTC. As protein: CASSYGGWEQFF.

The J gene is TRBJ2-7, the V gene TRBV6-5, with a weak D call TRBD1 (6 bases). V gave up 4 bases and J gave up 1 base, with 11 bases separating them. This CDR3 spans 14 amino acids. In germline, CDR1 is MNHEY, CDR2 SVGAGI. The chain's CDR3 is CASSSLQGSYEQYF. CDR3 nucleotide sequence: TGTGCCAGCAGTTCCCTACAGGGATCCTACGAGCAGTACTTC.

J is TRBJ1-1 and V is TRBV2; TRBD1 agrees at 8 bases. V dropped 5 bases and J dropped 0; count of bases not matched to a gene: 14. The germline V gene encodes CDR1 SNHLY and CDR2 FYNNEI. This CDR3 is 18 amino acids long. The CDR3 coding sequence is TGTGCCAGCAGTCCGGACGGACAGGGATGGAATTTGAACACTGAAGCTTTCTTT. Translating gives CASSPDGQGWNLNTEAFF. The variable domain in full, with the rest retrieved from reference TRBV2 and TRBJ1-1, is EPEVTQTPSHQVTQMGQEVILRCVPISNHLYFYWYRQILGQKVEFLVSFYNNEISEKSEIFDDQFSVERPDGSNFTLKIRSTKLEDSAMYFCASSPDGQGWNLNTEAFFGQGTRLTVV.

The chain carries TRBV5-5 and TRBJ1-1; 8 bases are a match to TRBD1. Germline CDR1 is SGHKS and CDR2 is YYEKEE (reference sequence). V shed 3 bases and J 1 base; nucleotides not matched to a gene: 5. This CDR3 has 15 residues. CDR3 nucleotides: TGTGCCAGCAGCTCCCACGGGACAGGGAACACTGAAGCTTTCTTT. Amino acids: CASSSHGTGNTEAFF.

This chain uses TRBV11-2 with TRBJ1-2, with D maybe TRBD1 (5 bases). The germline V and J ends were trimmed by 5 bases and 4 bases, with 17 bases remaining between them. Germline-derived CDR1 and CDR2 are SGHAT and FQNNGV. The length of the CDR3 is 15 residues. This CDR3 is CASSPGWGEGYGYTF. The DNA of the CDR3 is TGTGCCAGCAGCCCCGGTTGGGGGGAGGGCTATGGCTACACCTTC.

This clone came up once. This rearrangement joins TRBV6-5 to TRBJ2-3; maybe TRBD2 (6 bases). V lost 4 bases and J lost 6, with 14 bases in between. The germline gives CDR1 MNHEY, CDR2 SVGAGI. The CDR3 is made up of 14 amino acids. Here the CDR3 DNA reads TGTGCCAGCAGTTTCGGGGGAGGAGTGGATACGCAGTATTTT. It codes for CASSFGGGVDTQYF.

This clone was seen just once. This chain uses TRBV2 with TRBJ2-5; TRBD1 is a possible D gene (6 bases). The V gene's germline CDR1 is SNHLY and CDR2 FYNNEI. The length of the CDR3 is 13 residues. The V gene lost 7 bases and the J gene lost 3 bases, with 12 bases spanning the gap. Here the CDR3 DNA reads TGTGCCAGCACCTCAGGGGATGAAGAGACCCAGTACTTC. It encodes CASTSGDEETQYF. The full variable domain, with the rest looked up from reference TRBV2 and TRBJ2-5, is EPEVTQTPSHQVTQMGQEVILRCVPISNHLYFYWYRQILGQKVEFLVSFYNNEISEKSEIFDDQFSVERPDGSNFTLKIRSTKLEDSAMYFCASTSGDEETQYFGPGTRLLVL.

This rearrangement joins TRBV4-1 to TRBJ1-1; a possible D gene is TRBD1 (6 bases). Deletions cut 0 bases from V and 6 bases from J, with 20 bases between. This CDR3 has 17 residues. Per germline, CDR1 MGHRA and CDR2 YSYEKL. DNA for the CDR3: TGCGCCAGCAGCCAAGATGTGGACAGAGCTTCAGGGGCTGAAGCTTTCTTT. Translation: CASSQDVDRASGAEAFF.

The CDR3 nucleotides read TGTGCCAGCAGTTCGCCTGGGGACAGCAATAACTATGGCTACACCTTC. The encoded protein is CASSSPGDSNNYGYTF. This rearrangement joins TRBV6-5 to TRBJ1-2; 7 bases are shared with TRBD1. CDR1 is MNHEY, CDR2 SVGAGI, per germline. J lost 1 base, V lost 4 bases, and 9 bases had no gene match. The CDR3 runs 16 residues.